This TCR beta chain appears in the sequencing data of a study of shared clonotypes between healthy human individuals. With 6 bases removed from V and 8 bases from J, the gap between germline ends came to 29 bases. The V gene's germline CDR1 is SGHDT and CDR2 YYEEEE. CDR3 length equals 17 residues. Terminally differentiated effector memory CD45RA+ cells were excluded by CCR7 positive selection of CD45RO-negative cells. Sequencing was performed with immunoSEQ multiplex PCR; in TCRdb, only in-frame clones are kept and a portion is missing. The table shows 800,000 to 950,000 clones, with about 96% occurring only once.

The sequence derives from a man younger than 45 in good health. This chain links TRBV5-6 with TRBJ1-2; a possible D gene is TRBD1 (5 bases). The sample consisted of naive CD8+ T cells sorted from blood. The DNA for the CDR3 is TGTGCCAGCACCATAGATTCGGGGCCCGCTTCGGTCTGGGGCTACACCTTC. Amino acids: CASTIDSGPASVWGYTF.